A single sample gave rise to the 25 T cell receptor beta chains below, sequenced in a study of shared clonotypes between healthy human individuals. Here immunoSEQ multiplex PCR was the method, and the copy in TCRdb shows in-frame clones only, minus some. Among about 1.1 million clones listed, 77% were seen once. Sequencing was carried out using memory CD4+ T cells from PBMCs. Subset here: CD45RA-negative fraction. The source is a man aged 18 to 35 in good health. Some clones in this sample may be carry-over from other donors' samples.

This clone was picked up one time. The chain is built from TRBV2 and TRBJ2-7; 8 nucleotides line up with TRBD1. Per the germline V gene, CDR1 is SNHLY and CDR2 is FYNNEI. This CDR3 has 14 residues. V was clipped by 4 bases and J by 5 bases; unmatched bases: 7. CDR3 nucleotides: TGTGCCAGCAGTGCTGGACAGGGTCTCCACGAGCAGTACTTC. It encodes CASSAGQGLHEQYF.

This chain links TRBV7-8 with TRBJ1-4; the D gene is possibly TRBD1 (5 bases). The germline V gene encodes CDR1 SGHVS and CDR2 FQNEAQ. This CDR3 contains 16 residues. V lost 2 bases to trimming and J lost 6 bases, with 16 bases between them. CDR3 loop: CASSLHPRGMHEKLFF. In DNA, the CDR3 is TGTGCCAGCAGCTTACATCCTAGGGGAATGCATGAAAAACTGTTTTTT.

V and J are TRBV29-1 and TRBJ2-7, with 9 bases fitting TRBD1. Germline assignment: CDR1 SQVTM and CDR2 ANQGSEA. V dropped 4 bases and J dropped 5; count of bases not matched to a gene: 12. This CDR3 has 15 amino acids. This CDR3 reads CSVAPIQGALDEQYF. CDR3 sequence (DNA): TGCAGCGTTGCGCCAATACAGGGGGCACTTGACGAGCAGTACTTC.

The rearrangement joins TRBV9 to TRBJ2-6, with 10 positions matching TRBD1. The CDR3 runs to 18 residues. V gave up 4 bases and J gave up 0 bases; unmatched junction bases: 7. Germline CDR1 SGDLS, CDR2 YYNGEE. DNA of the CDR3: TGTGCCAGCAGCTCTCAGACAGGGGGCCTCTCTGGGGCCAACGTCCTGACTTTC. Its protein is CASSSQTGGLSGANVLTF. The entire variable domain, with the rest obtained from reference TRBV9 and TRBJ2-6, is as follows: DSGVTQTPKHLITATGQRVTLRCSPRSGDLSVYWYQQSLDQGLQFLIQYYNGEERAKGNILERFSAQQFPDLHSELNLSSLELGDSALYFCASSSQTGGLSGANVLTFGAGSRLTVL.

The CDR3 loop reads CASSQGFGDSGELFF. For the CDR3, the DNA is TGCGCCAGCAGCCAAGGATTTGGGGATTCAGGGGAGCTGTTTTTT. The chain couples TRBV4-1 to TRBJ2-2; the D is unclear. Germline assignment: CDR1 MGHRA and CDR2 YSYEKL. V was cut by 1 base and J by 8 bases, with 14 bases left in between. CDR3 size: 15 residues.

Only a few counts were recorded for this clone. The chain recombines TRBV18 with TRBJ2-3, with 7 nucleotides matching TRBD2. The V gene's germline CDR1 is KGHSH and CDR2 LQKENI. This CDR3 contains 14 residues. J was trimmed by 4 bases and V by 4 bases; bases with no gene match: 5. The CDR3 sequence: CASSRGSFPDTQYF. CDR3 nucleotide sequence: TGTGCCAGCTCACGCGGGAGTTTCCCAGATACGCAGTATTTT.

This chain uses TRBV28 with TRBJ1-1; D not certain. Trimming took off 8 bases at V and 11 bases at J, with 18 bases between the two ends. Germline-derived CDR1 and CDR2 are MDHEN and SYDVKM. CDR3 length: 12 amino acids. The CDR3 DNA reads TGTGCCAGCTCCCCAATCCCCTCGGCGGCTTTCTTT. Amino acids: CASSPIPSAAFF.

The J gene is TRBJ2-1, the V gene TRBV5-6, with D unresolved. V lost 1 base, J lost 0 bases, and 8 bases lay in between. The CDR3 sequence is 15 residues long. CDR1 and CDR2 from the germline V gene are SGHDT and YYEEEE. CDR3 coding DNA: TGTGCCAGCAGCTTGTACATGGGCTCCTACAATGAGCAGTTCTTC. Translation: CASSLYMGSYNEQFF.

This clone was observed once. Other DNA sequences of this sample code for an identical CDR3. This chain joins TRBV2 and TRBJ1-2; D remains unclear. The CDR3 has 11 residues. V gave up 5 bases and J gave up 8 bases, with 9 bases separating them. CDR1 is SNHLY and CDR2 is FYNNEI in the germline V gene. The CDR3 reads CASSPVYGYTF. CDR3 nucleotide sequence: TGTGCCAGCAGTCCGGTCTACGGCTACACCTTC.

The chain employs TRBV18 and TRBJ1-4; 12 positions agree with TRBD1. The CDR3 has 17 residues. V lost 3 bases to trimming and J lost 10 bases; unmatched junction nucleotides: 12. CDR1 is KGHSH and CDR2 is LQKENI in the germline V gene. CDR3 loop: CASSPPGQGASRGKLFF. The CDR3 DNA follows: TGTGCCAGCTCACCTCCGGGACAGGGGGCCTCACGTGGAAAACTGTTTTTT. The full variable domain, its missing parts supplied by reference TRBV18 and TRBJ1-4, is NAGVMQNPRHLVRRRGQEARLRCSPMKGHSHVYWYRQLPEEGLKFMVYLQKENIIDESGMPKERFSAEFPKEGPSILRIQQVVRGDSAAYFCASSPPGQGASRGKLFFGSGTQLSVL.

The chain uses TRBV30 and TRBJ2-7; D is perhaps TRBD2 (5 bases). This CDR3 spans 14 amino acids. V was shortened by 0 bases and J by 2 bases, with 11 bases between the two germline ends. Germline CDR1 reads GTSNPN; CDR2 reads SVGIG (reference sequence). The CDR3 DNA follows: TGTGCCTGGAGTGTACTAGTGGCGCCCTACGAGCAGTACTTC. It translates to CAWSVLVAPYEQYF.

V gene TRBV18 combines with J gene TRBJ2-5; D not resolved. Trimming pared 6 bases from V and 4 bases from J, leaving 15 bases between. The CDR3 runs 14 residues. Germline V CDR1 and CDR2: KGHSH, LQKENI. DNA of the CDR3: TGTGCCAGCTCTCAGGTGTGGGTCGGAGAGACCCAGTACTTC. Translating it yields CASSQVWVGETQYF. Supplemented by reference TRBV18 and TRBJ2-5, the full variable domain reads NAGVMQNPRHLVRRRGQEARLRCSPMKGHSHVYWYRQLPEEGLKFMVYLQKENIIDESGMPKERFSAEFPKEGPSILRIQQVVRGDSAAYFCASSQVWVGETQYFGPGTRLLVL.

In the case of this clone: Other DNA sequences in the same sample also yield this CDR3. The chain couples TRBV5-4 to TRBJ2-5; D perhaps matches TRBD2 (6 bases). Trimming removed 0 bases from V and 1 base from J, with 7 bases in between. This CDR3 contains 14 residues. The germline V gene encodes CDR1 SGHNT and CDR2 YYREEE (reference sequence). CDR3 protein: CASSLGGVQETQYF. The CDR3 DNA reads TGTGCCAGCAGCTTGGGCGGGGTCCAAGAGACCCAGTACTTC.

The chain employs TRBV15 and TRBJ2-1; D gene ambiguous. The V gene lost 0 bases and the J gene lost 15 bases, with 9 bases spanning the gap. Germline-derived CDR1 and CDR2 are LNHNV and YYDKDF (reference sequence). The CDR3 sequence is 11 residues long. The DNA of the CDR3 is TGTGCCACCAGCAGAGAGGGGAACACGTTCTTC. This sequence encodes CATSREGNTFF.

V and J are TRBV7-9 and TRBJ1-1, with a possible D match to TRBD1 (5 bases). Germline V gene data show CDR1 as SEHNR and CDR2 as FQNEAQ (reference sequence). The V and J ends lost 6 bases and 1 base respectively, with 15 bases between them. The length of the CDR3 is 15 residues. The CDR3 DNA sequence: TGTGCCAGCAGTTGGCGGGCTCAGGGGAACACTGAAGCTTTCTTT. Translating gives CASSWRAQGNTEAFF.

This clone was picked up one time. The genes are TRBV27 and TRBJ2-5, with D perhaps TRBD1 (6 bases). The CDR3 contains 16 residues. Deletions cut 0 bases from V and 7 bases from J, with 18 bases between. CDR1 and CDR2 from the germline V gene are MNHEY and SMNVEV (reference sequence). CDR3 nucleotides: TGTGCCAGCAGTTTATCGATGCCCAGGGGCGCGGGGACCCAGTACTTC. As protein: CASSLSMPRGAGTQYF.

V gene TRBV7-6 combines with J gene TRBJ2-7; D is perhaps TRBD1 or TRBD2 (7 bases each). V gave up 5 bases and J gave up 3 bases, with 17 bases separating them. This CDR3 has 15 amino acids. CDR1 SGHVS and CDR2 FNYEAQ come from the germline V gene. CDR3 bases: TGTGCCAGCAGCAACCGGGACAGCGGGGACTACGAGCAGTACTTC. Amino acids: CASSNRDSGDYEQYF. Variable domain in full (rest from reference TRBV7-6 and TRBJ2-7): GAGVSQSPRYKVTKRGQDVALRCDPISGHVSLYWYRQALGQGPEFLTYFNYEAQQDKSGLPNDRFSAERPEGSISTLTIQRTEQRDSAMYRCASSNRDSGDYEQYFGPGTRLTVT.

V gene TRBV6-1 combines with J gene TRBJ2-2; possibly TRBD2 for D (5 bases). Per germline, CDR1 MNHNS and CDR2 SASEGT. V was trimmed by 2 bases and J by 15 bases, leaving 16 bases between them. The CDR3 runs 13 residues. This CDR3 reads CASSESIAGEVFF. DNA of the CDR3: TGTGCCAGCAGTGAATCGATTGCGGGTGAAGTGTTTTTT.

The rearrangement links TRBV2 to TRBJ1-2; D possibly corresponds to TRBD1 (5 bases). In germline, CDR1 is SNHLY, CDR2 FYNNEI. CDR3 length: 15 residues. The V end was cut by 4 bases, the J end by 8 bases, with 20 bases between. CDR3 DNA sequence: TGTGCCAGCAGTGCGAGGGGCTGGCCTGTTGTAGGCTACACCTTC. This codes for CASSARGWPVVGYTF.

This clone appeared once. The rearrangement links TRBV9 to TRBJ2-2, with D uncertain. The V gene's germline CDR1 is SGDLS and CDR2 YYNGEE. This CDR3 spans 13 amino acids. V was shortened by 7 bases and J by 0 bases, with 7 bases between the two germline ends. The CDR3: CASRDANTGELFF. As DNA, the CDR3 is TGTGCCAGCCGCGACGCGAACACCGGGGAGCTGTTTTTT. Complete variable domain (other parts from reference TRBV9 and TRBJ2-2): DSGVTQTPKHLITATGQRVTLRCSPRSGDLSVYWYQQSLDQGLQFLIQYYNGEERAKGNILERFSAQQFPDLHSELNLSSLELGDSALYFCASRDANTGELFFGEGSRLTVL.

The chain is built from TRBV4-3 and TRBJ2-7; perhaps TRBD1 as D (5 bases). The length of the CDR3 is 14 residues. V dropped 3 bases and J dropped 6 bases, with 15 bases sitting between them. Germline V gives CDR1 LGHNA, CDR2 YSLEER. CDR3 sequence reads: CASSQQGSGREQYF. The CDR3 nucleotides are TGCGCCAGCAGCCAGCAGGGCTCCGGTCGCGAGCAGTACTTC.

V gene TRBV7-2 combines with J gene TRBJ2-3; tentatively, D is TRBD2 (5 bases). The CDR3 extends over 16 amino acids. CDR1 is SGHTA and CDR2 is FQGNSA in the germline V gene. Trimming removed 2 bases at V and 2 bases at J, with 14 bases between. CDR3 residues: CASSLMGRRATDTQYF. As DNA, the CDR3 is TGTGCCAGCAGCTTAATGGGGAGACGGGCCACAGATACGCAGTATTTT.

V is TRBV11-2 and J is TRBJ2-1, with TRBD2 matching over 7 bases. J gave up 4 bases and V 5 bases, and 5 bases lay outside the gene matches. CDR3 length equals 14 residues. Germline V CDR1 and CDR2: SGHAT, FQNNGV. In DNA form, the CDR3 reads TGTGCCAGCAGCGTTAGCGGGTTTTACAATGAGCAGTTCTTC. Its translation: CASSVSGFYNEQFF.

The chain couples TRBV2 to TRBJ2-3, with D unresolved. V was trimmed by 0 bases and J by 4 bases, leaving 11 bases between them. Germline loops: CDR1 SNHLY, CDR2 FYNNEI. The CDR3 has 15 residues. CDR3 sequence: CASSEARLIADTQYF. CDR3 in DNA: TGTGCCAGCAGTGAAGCCCGGCTAATAGCAGATACGCAGTATTTT. The full variable domain, rest sourced from reference TRBV2 and TRBJ2-3, is EPEVTQTPSHQVTQMGQEVILRCVPISNHLYFYWYRQILGQKVEFLVSFYNNEISEKSEIFDDQFSVERPDGSNFTLKIRSTKLEDSAMYFCASSEARLIADTQYFGPGTRLTVL.

A few counts support this clone. The V call is TRBV15, the J call TRBJ2-1, with D perhaps assigned TRBD1 or TRBD2 (5 bases each). Germline V gene lookup returns CDR1 LNHNV and CDR2 YYDKDF (reference sequence). Trimming cost V 8 bases and J 5 bases, with 13 bases left between them. The CDR3 is 13 residues long. The CDR3 bases are TGTGCCACCTCCCCCGGGGCCCACAATGAGCAGTTCTTC. Translation gives CATSPGAHNEQFF.